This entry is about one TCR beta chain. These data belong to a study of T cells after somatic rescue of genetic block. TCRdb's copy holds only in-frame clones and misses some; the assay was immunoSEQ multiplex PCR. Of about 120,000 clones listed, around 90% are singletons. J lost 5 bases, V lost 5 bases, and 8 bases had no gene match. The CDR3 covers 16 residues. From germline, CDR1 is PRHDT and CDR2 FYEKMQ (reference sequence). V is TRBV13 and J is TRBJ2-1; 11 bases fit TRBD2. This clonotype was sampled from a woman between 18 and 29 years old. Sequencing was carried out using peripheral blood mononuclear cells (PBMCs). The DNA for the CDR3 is TGTGCCAGCAGCGCCTTACTAGCGGGGGCCCACAATGAGCAGTTCTTC. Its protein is CASSALLAGAHNEQFF.